These 23 T cell receptor beta chains were all obtained from the same sample, sequenced in a study of blood T cell repertoires in COVID-19. TCRdb's table, derived via immunoSEQ multiplex PCR, lists solely in-frame clones and lacks some. The sample records under 75,000 clones, about 73% being singletons. Sequenced: peripheral blood. These receptors were obtained from a man aged 60 to 75 with acute or convalescent COVID-19.

This chain connects TRBV4-1 to TRBJ1-6; D perhaps matches TRBD1 (5 bases). The CDR3 covers 16 residues. Germline lookup yields CDR1 MGHRA and CDR2 YSYEKL. V lost 0 bases, J lost 4 bases, and 10 bases lay in between. The CDR3 is CASSQERGLYNSPLHF. CDR3 DNA sequence: TGCGCCAGCAGCCAAGAAAGGGGACTTTATAATTCACCCCTCCACTTT.

V is TRBV6-1 and J is TRBJ1-1; D is possibly TRBD1 (5 bases). The ends were cut back, 4 bases at V and 2 bases at J, with 20 bases in the middle. The CDR3 consists of 17 residues. Germline loops: CDR1 MNHNS, CDR2 SASEGT. This chain's CDR3 is CASSAPRLGGDNTEAFF. The CDR3 coding sequence is TGTGCCAGCAGTGCCCCCCGTTTAGGAGGGGATAACACTGAAGCTTTCTTT.

This clone has just one count. The rearrangement joins TRBV6-5 to TRBJ2-1; D uncertain. Trimming shortened V by 6 bases and J by 5 bases, and 11 bases separated the two germline ends. The CDR3 loop spans 13 amino acids. Germline lookup yields CDR1 MNHEY and CDR2 SVGAGI. The CDR3 sequence is CASSLNRDNEQFF. Written as DNA, the CDR3 is TGTGCCAGCAGCCTAAACCGGGACAATGAGCAGTTCTTC.

This clone turned up a few times. J is TRBJ1-1 and V is TRBV30; D not resolved. Germline assignment: CDR1 GTSNPN and CDR2 SVGIG (reference sequence). The CDR3 contains 10 residues. Trimming removed 3 bases from V and 9 bases from J, with 8 bases in between. CDR3 DNA: TGTGCCTGGAGGTATACACAAGCTTTCTTT. It encodes CAWRYTQAFF.

The chain carries TRBV7-2 and TRBJ2-5; 10 bases align to TRBD2. CDR1 SGHTA and CDR2 FQGNSA come from the germline V gene. The CDR3 runs to 14 residues. J lost 3 bases, V lost 4 bases, and 2 bases had no gene match. The CDR3 is CASSYGLAEETQYF. The CDR3, as DNA: TGTGCCAGCAGCTACGGACTAGCGGAAGAGACCCAGTACTTC.

V is TRBV18 and J is TRBJ1-6; 7 nucleotides agree with TRBD1. With 4 bases clipped from V and 5 bases from J, the junction kept 5 bases outside the gene matches. Germline-derived CDR1 and CDR2 are KGHSH and LQKENI. The CDR3 spans 15 residues. The CDR3 protein is CASSLGQINNSPLHF. The CDR3 nucleotides are TGTGCCAGCTCACTGGGACAGATTAATAATTCACCCCTCCACTTT.

This chain connects TRBV5-1 to TRBJ1-5; D remains unclear. The V end was cut by 1 base, the J end by 5 bases, with 13 bases between. Germline values: CDR1 SGHRS, CDR2 YFSETQ. The CDR3 length is 15 residues. CDR3 sequence: CASSLIGDIYQPQHF. The CDR3 DNA sequence: TGCGCCAGCAGCTTGATCGGAGATATTTATCAGCCCCAGCATTTT.

The chain couples TRBV9 to TRBJ2-5, with 7 bases lining up with TRBD2. CDR1 and CDR2 (germline): SGDLS, YYNGEE. V was clipped by 3 bases and J by 5 bases; unmatched bases: 4. This CDR3 has 13 residues. Here the CDR3 reads CASSDQGGETQYF. CDR3 nucleotides: TGTGCCAGCAGCGATCAGGGAGGGGAGACCCAGTACTTC. Using reference TRBV9 and TRBJ2-5 for the parts outside the CDR3, the full variable domain is DSGVTQTPKHLITATGQRVTLRCSPRSGDLSVYWYQQSLDQGLQFLIQYYNGEERAKGNILERFSAQQFPDLHSELNLSSLELGDSALYFCASSDQGGETQYFGPGTRLLVL.

The chain combines TRBV11-3 with TRBJ1-2; weak D call: TRBD1 (6 bases). V was shortened by 3 bases and J by 4 bases, with 12 bases between the two germline ends. The length of the CDR3 is 14 residues. The germline V gene has CDR1 SGHNT and CDR2 YENEEA. CDR3 sequence reads: CASSLSDSSYGYTF. The DNA for the CDR3 is TGTGCCAGCAGCTTGTCGGACAGTTCCTATGGCTACACCTTC.

The chain combines TRBV24-1 with TRBJ2-1; 14 bases line up with TRBD2. CDR1 is KGHDR and CDR2 is SFDVKD in the germline V gene. CDR3 size: 17 residues. V shed 3 bases and J 10 bases; nucleotides not matched to a gene: 10. For the CDR3, the DNA is TGTGCCACCAGTGATGACCGGACTAGCGGGGGGCGTCCGGAGCAGTTCTTC. It is translated as CATSDDRTSGGRPEQFF.

V is TRBV14 and J is TRBJ2-1; D is undetermined. Germline loops: CDR1 SGHDN, CDR2 FVKESK. With 0 bases removed from V and 3 bases from J, the gap between germline ends came to 15 bases. This CDR3 has 17 amino acids. Here the CDR3 DNA reads TGTGCCAGCAGCCAAGATCAGATAGCAGCTGGCTACAATGAGCAGTTCTTC. Amino acids: CASSQDQIAAGYNEQFF.

The chain employs TRBV6-5 and TRBJ1-1; D ambiguous. This CDR3 is built from 15 residues. Trimming shortened V by 2 bases and J by 4 bases, and 14 bases separated the two germline ends. Per the germline V gene, CDR1 is MNHEY and CDR2 is SVGAGI. The CDR3 DNA reads TGTGCCAGCAGTTACGGGATATTTGAGGGCACTGAAGCTTTCTTT. This sequence encodes CASSYGIFEGTEAFF.

This clone has only a few counts. The rearrangement uses TRBV4-1 and TRBJ1-3, with D tentatively TRBD1 (6 bases). The V gene's germline CDR1 is MGHRA and CDR2 YSYEKL. CDR3 length: 16 amino acids. V lost 5 bases, J lost 2 bases, and 16 bases lay in between. The CDR3 sequence: CASSYRTASPGNTIYF. In DNA form, the CDR3 reads TGCGCCAGCAGCTACCGGACAGCGAGCCCTGGAAACACCATATATTTT.

This sequence joins TRBV7-3 and TRBJ2-1; perhaps TRBD1 as D (5 bases). The V gene's germline CDR1 is SGHTA and CDR2 FQGTGA. This CDR3 region has 14 residues. V was clipped by 3 bases and J by 9 bases, with 15 bases between them. The CDR3 sequence: CASSFWQGNTEQFF. The CDR3 nucleotides are TGTGCCAGCAGCTTCTGGCAGGGAAACACTGAGCAGTTCTTC.

The chain employs TRBV28 and TRBJ2-1; D may be TRBD2 (6 bases). Germline values: CDR1 MDHEN, CDR2 SYDVKM. The CDR3 consists of 15 residues. The V end was cut by 8 bases, the J end by 4 bases, with 18 bases between. CDR3 in DNA: TGTGCCAGCCCCCCGCCGAGCGGGCCATACAATGAGCAGTTCTTC. This codes for CASPPPSGPYNEQFF. Complete variable domain (other parts from reference TRBV28 and TRBJ2-1): DVKVTQSSRYLVKRTGEKVFLECVQDMDHENMFWYRQDPGLGLRLIYFSYDVKMKEKGDIPEGYSVSREKKERFSLILESASTNQTSMYLCASPPPSGPYNEQFFGPGTRLTVL.

This clone was counted a few times. V usage is TRBV6-1 and J usage is TRBJ1-3; D is possibly TRBD1 (5 bases). Germline values: CDR1 MNHNS, CDR2 SASEGT. Trimming removed 3 bases from V and 1 base from J, with 10 bases in between. The CDR3 is 15 residues long. CDR3: CASSDLDRSGNTIYF. The CDR3 DNA reads TGTGCCAGCAGTGATTTAGACAGATCTGGAAACACCATATATTTT.

J is TRBJ2-3 and V is TRBV18; no clear D. The CDR3 is 14 amino acids. The V and J ends lost 0 bases and 2 bases respectively, with 6 bases between them. Germline V gene sequence: CDR1 KGHSH, CDR2 LQKENI. The CDR3 loop reads CASSPPSITDTQYF. For the CDR3, the DNA is TGTGCCAGCTCACCACCCTCTATCACAGATACGCAGTATTTT.

The V and J genes are TRBV9 and TRBJ2-1, with D uncertain. Per germline, CDR1 SGDLS and CDR2 YYNGEE. The CDR3 runs 15 residues. V lost 1 base and J lost 0, with 8 bases in between. CDR3 nucleotide sequence: TGTGCCAGCAGCGTATCTATGAGCTCCTACAATGAGCAGTTCTTC. Its protein is CASSVSMSSYNEQFF.

V gene TRBV3-1 (or the pseudogene TRBV3-2) combines with J gene TRBJ1-2; D may be TRBD1 (6 bases). The V end lost 6 bases, the J end lost 2 bases, and 10 bases lay between the germline ends. The germline V gene encodes CDR1 LGHDT and CDR2 YNNKEL (reference sequence). This CDR3 is built from 13 residues. The CDR3 is CASSSQGNYGYTF. Here the CDR3 DNA reads TGTGCCAGCAGTTCACAGGGAAACTATGGCTACACCTTC.

The chain joins TRBV20-1 to TRBJ1-5; D may be TRBD1 (6 bases). The germline CDR1 and CDR2 sequences are DFQATT and SNEGSKA (reference sequence). V lost 3 bases and J lost 7, with 16 bases in between. The CDR3 spans 14 residues. CDR3 amino acids: CSASSGEPGQPQHF. The CDR3 DNA is TGCAGTGCTAGTTCAGGGGAGCCTGGGCAGCCCCAGCATTTT.

The chain couples TRBV5-8 to TRBJ2-5, with D perhaps matching TRBD2 (5 bases). This CDR3 is 11 amino acids long. V gave up 1 base and J gave up 12 bases, with 10 bases separating them. Germline CDR1 SGHTS, CDR2 YDEGEE. The CDR3 DNA follows: TGTGCCAGCAGCTTGACGGGAAACAAGTACTTC. This gives the protein CASSLTGNKYF.

The rearrangement uses TRBV6-5 and TRBJ1-3; D gene unclear. The germline gives CDR1 MNHEY, CDR2 SVGAGI. Deletions cut 6 bases from V and 5 bases from J, with 14 bases between. The CDR3 contains 14 residues. The CDR3 region is CASRPSLQRNTIYF. The CDR3 DNA sequence: TGTGCCAGCAGACCGAGCTTACAGAGAAACACCATATATTTT.

V usage is TRBV3-1 (or the pseudogene TRBV3-2) and J usage is TRBJ2-5, with D tentatively TRBD2 (6 bases). The CDR3 extends over 15 amino acids. The V and J ends lost 1 base and 4 bases respectively, with 13 bases between them. CDR1 is LGHDT, CDR2 YNNKEL, per germline (reference sequence). The CDR3 is CASSQVIGGTETQYF. The DNA of the CDR3 is TGTGCCAGCAGCCAAGTGATAGGAGGGACAGAGACCCAGTACTTC.